This T cell receptor (beta chain) was sequenced during a study of blood T cell repertoires in COVID-19. Clones were read by immunoSEQ multiplex PCR, and TCRdb kept only the in-frame ones, dropping some. This table has around 300,000 clones, approximately 89% appearing once. CDR1 and CDR2 from the germline V gene are MDHEN and SYDVKM. The CDR3 spans 16 residues. The V gene end was trimmed by 6 bases and the J gene end by 6 bases; junction bases not matched to a gene: 11. Sequencing input: PBMCs or T cells enriched from blood (not recorded which). The receptor's source is a woman aged 55-70 years who had recovered from COVID-19. This sequence joins TRBV28 and TRBJ2-3; 11 bases fit TRBD2. CDR3 sequence reads: CASRSSLAGGGDTQYF. The CDR3 DNA follows: TGTGCCAGCAGGTCTTCTCTAGCGGGGGGAGGGGATACGCAGTATTTT.